Below are 2 T cell receptor beta chains sequenced from a single sample in a study of cytomegalovirus exposure and HLA in healthy donors. The PCR ran on 60 Vbeta and 13 Jbeta primers. Some clones are missing from TCRdb's copy, which holds only in-frame ones; the method was immunoSEQ multiplex PCR. The sample lists 150,000 to 200,000 clones, over 70% occurring once. The material sequenced was PBMCs. The receptors come from a woman in her thirties in good health and CMV-seronegative.

This clone was observed a single time. The V gene is TRBV27, the J gene TRBJ2-1; TRBD2 aligns across 8 bases. This CDR3 is 21 amino acids long. Trimming at V came to 2 bases and at J to 12 bases, leaving 30 bases not matched to a gene. Looked up from germline, CDR1 is MNHEY and CDR2 is SMNVEV (reference sequence). CDR3 DNA sequence: TGTGCCAGCAGTTTAAGTCCAGCGGGAGAGTCAGGCCGCCTCGGACCGGTGGGGCAGTTCTTC. Translating gives CASSLSPAGESGRLGPVGQFF.

The chain joins TRBV5-6 to TRBJ1-6, with TRBD1 as a possible D gene (6 bases). Trimming pared 4 bases from V and 9 bases from J, leaving 17 bases between. Germline CDR1 is SGHDT and CDR2 is YYEEEE. The CDR3 has 15 residues. CDR3 sequence reads: CASSPDRIKGSPLHF. The CDR3 DNA reads TGTGCCAGCAGCCCAGACAGGATAAAGGGTTCACCCCTCCACTTT.